The entry below gives a single TCR beta chain sequence along with its context. The sample comes from a study of blood T cell repertoires in COVID-19. The wider study: The United States, Italy and Spain supplied acute and convalescent COVID-19 samples. T cells, B-cell-depleted T cells, or PBMCs provided the cDNA or gDNA that served as material.

Germline CDR1 reads SEHNR; CDR2 reads FQNEAQ (reference sequence). V lost 5 bases to trimming and J lost 0 bases, with 8 bases between them. This CDR3 is built from 14 residues. Data came from immunoSEQ multiplex PCR; TCRdb stores just in-frame clones and leaves some out. The table lists about 56,000 clones, more than 70% of them singletons. J is TRBJ1-3 and V is TRBV7-9, with a possible D match to TRBD1 (5 bases). The sequence was collected from a human donor in a cohort sampled during active COVID-19. The sample was peripheral blood. CDR3 in amino acids: CASSLTVSGNTIYF. CDR3 sequence (DNA): TGTGCCAGCAGCCTGACAGTCTCTGGAAACACCATATATTTT. The complete variable domain, with remaining parts taken from reference TRBV7-9 and TRBJ1-3, reads DTGVSQNPRHKITKRGQNVTFRCDPISEHNRLYWYRQTLGQGPEFLTYFQNEAQLEKSRLLSDRFSAERPKGSFSTLEIQRTEQGDSAMYLCASSLTVSGNTIYFGEGSWLTVV.